This passage covers 15 T cell receptor beta chains from one sample sequenced in a study of siplizumab effects on memory and regulatory T cells. Sequencing was performed with immunoSEQ multiplex PCR; in TCRdb, only in-frame clones are kept and a portion is missing. This sample yields approximately 100,000 clones, of which 80% to 95% are seen a single time; 12% belongs to the top ten. Sequenced input: non-Treg CD4+ T cells sorted from blood. These receptors came from a human donor in good health.

V usage is TRBV2 and J usage is TRBJ1-5, with D perhaps TRBD1 (5 bases). The CDR3 covers 14 residues. Trimming took 3 bases from V and 7 from J, leaving 13 bases between them. Germline V CDR1 and CDR2: SNHLY, FYNNEI. The CDR3 region is CASSEGMGTQPQHF. CDR3 DNA sequence: TGTGCCAGCAGTGAGGGAATGGGGACCCAGCCCCAGCATTTT. Supplemented by reference TRBV2 and TRBJ1-5, the full variable domain reads EPEVTQTPSHQVTQMGQEVILRCVPISNHLYFYWYRQILGQKVEFLVSFYNNEISEKSEIFDDQFSVERPDGSNFTLKIRSTKLEDSAMYFCASSEGMGTQPQHFGDGTRLSIL.

This chain links TRBV2 with TRBJ2-7, with D perhaps being TRBD1 or TRBD2 (5 bases each). From germline, CDR1 is SNHLY and CDR2 FYNNEI. Trimming removed 6 bases from V and 0 bases from J, with 12 bases in between. This CDR3 is 14 amino acids long. The CDR3 spells CASRTGRISYEQYF. The CDR3 DNA sequence: TGTGCCAGCAGGACGGGACGCATCTCCTACGAGCAGTACTTC.

The chain links TRBV18 to TRBJ2-2, with D perhaps matching TRBD1 (5 bases). With 1 base removed from V and 2 bases from J, the gap between germline ends came to 8 bases. This CDR3 is 15 amino acids long. Germline V gene lookup returns CDR1 KGHSH and CDR2 LQKENI. Written as DNA, the CDR3 is TGTGCCAGCTCACCACGACAGAGTAACACCGGGGAGCTGTTTTTT. Protein sequence: CASSPRQSNTGELFF.

CDR3: CASSFYREDYGYTF. The CDR3 region has the DNA TGCGCCAGCAGCTTTTACAGGGAAGACTATGGCTACACCTTC. This chain links TRBV5-1 with TRBJ1-2, with a possible D match to TRBD1 (6 bases). V dropped 2 bases and J dropped 3 bases, with 11 bases sitting between them. Per the germline V gene, CDR1 is SGHRS and CDR2 is YFSETQ. The CDR3 loop spans 14 amino acids.

The chain combines TRBV25-1 with TRBJ2-2; no firm D call. Trimming pared 0 bases from V and 5 bases from J, leaving 7 bases between. CDR1 and CDR2 from the germline V gene are MGHDK and SYGVNS. There are 14 residues in the CDR3. The CDR3 here is CASSEYPSTGELFF. DNA of the CDR3: TGTGCCAGCAGTGAATACCCGTCAACCGGGGAGCTGTTTTTT.

The rearrangement joins TRBV25-1 to TRBJ2-7; a weak D match, TRBD1 (5 bases). The CDR3 length is 12 residues. CDR1 is MGHDK and CDR2 is SYGVNS in the germline V gene. Trimming cost V 10 bases and J 3 bases, with 13 bases left between them. The CDR3 sequence is CATKEDSYEQYF. The CDR3 nucleotides are TGTGCCACCAAAGAAGACAGCTACGAGCAGTACTTC.

The chain carries TRBV2 and TRBJ2-1; TRBD2 aligns across 11 bases. This CDR3 region has 15 residues. V lost 6 bases, J lost 7 bases, and 8 bases stayed unmatched. Germline V gives CDR1 SNHLY, CDR2 FYNNEI. The CDR3 region has the DNA TGTGCCAGCAGGCCACTAGCGGGAGTGTATAATGAGCAGTTCTTC. This encodes CASRPLAGVYNEQFF.

The chain joins TRBV5-1 to TRBJ2-1; 12 nucleotides match TRBD2. CDR3 length: 21 amino acids. The germline gives CDR1 SGHRS, CDR2 YFSETQ. With 7 bases clipped from V and 0 bases from J, the junction kept 20 bases outside the gene matches. The CDR3 DNA follows: TGCGCCAGCCGCCCGGAGGGGAGGCTAGCGGGAGGGCTGAACTCCTACAATGAGCAGTTCTTC. Amino acid sequence: CASRPEGRLAGGLNSYNEQFF.

V gene TRBV19 combines with J gene TRBJ1-4; D unresolved. Per germline, CDR1 LNHDA and CDR2 SQIVND (reference sequence). Trimming cost V 3 bases and J 7 bases, with 12 bases left between them. The CDR3 length is 14 residues. The CDR3 region has the DNA TGTGCCAGTAGTATCGCCAGGAGTAGTGAAAAACTGTTTTTT. Translating gives CASSIARSSEKLFF.

This clone was counted a few times. The chain links TRBV5-1 to TRBJ2-7, with a possible D match to TRBD1 (6 bases). The germline V and J ends were trimmed by 4 bases and 2 bases, with 13 bases remaining between them. There are 14 residues in the CDR3. The germline gives CDR1 SGHRS, CDR2 YFSETQ. This chain's CDR3 is CASSNRQEAYEQYF. CDR3 bases: TGCGCCAGCAGCAACCGACAGGAGGCCTACGAGCAGTACTTC. Full variable domain (remainder filled in from reference TRBV5-1 and TRBJ2-7): KAGVTQTPRYLIKTRGQQVTLSCSPISGHRSVSWYQQTPGQGLQFLFEYFSETQRNKGNFPGRFSGRQFSNSRSEMNVSTLELGDSALYLCASSNRQEAYEQYFGPGTRLTVT.

The genes are TRBV4-3 and TRBJ2-2; TRBD2 is a possible D gene (6 bases). The CDR3 is made up of 16 amino acids. V was shortened by 0 bases and J by 5 bases, with 13 bases between the two germline ends. The germline V gene encodes CDR1 LGHNA and CDR2 YSLEER. The CDR3 nucleotides are TGCGCCAGCAGCCAAGATTGGGGGGATCGGACCGGGGAGCTGTTTTTT. Its protein is CASSQDWGDRTGELFF.

This chain uses TRBV19 with TRBJ2-1; TRBD2 matches at 15 bases. Germline V gene data show CDR1 as LNHDA and CDR2 as SQIVND (reference sequence). The CDR3 has 15 residues. Germline trimming cut 1 base from V and 9 bases from J; bases unmatched to any gene: 1. The CDR3 protein is CASSIGTSGRVEQFF. For the CDR3, the DNA is TGTGCCAGTAGTATAGGGACTAGCGGGAGGGTTGAGCAGTTCTTC.

This clone was seen only once. The V and J genes are TRBV18 and TRBJ2-6; D gene unclear. This CDR3 has 18 amino acids. The ends were cut back, 3 bases at V and 4 bases at J, with 19 bases in the middle. Per the germline V gene, CDR1 is KGHSH and CDR2 is LQKENI. Here the CDR3 reads CASSPSVISRQGANVLTF. Written as DNA, the CDR3 is TGTGCCAGCTCACCCTCAGTGATAAGTCGGCAAGGGGCCAACGTCCTGACTTTC.

In its sample, this clone was seen once. The CDR3 reads CASGIRSGHYEQYF. The CDR3 nucleotides read TGCGCCAGCGGTATCCGTTCGGGGCACTACGAGCAGTACTTC. This rearrangement joins TRBV5-1 to TRBJ2-7, with D perhaps assigned TRBD1 or TRBD2 (5 bases each). Deletions cut 7 bases from V and 3 bases from J, with 17 bases between. CDR3 length equals 14 residues. Germline-derived CDR1 and CDR2 are SGHRS and YFSETQ.

The chain joins TRBV7-9 to TRBJ2-7; D might be TRBD2 (6 bases). Germline values: CDR1 SEHNR, CDR2 FQNEAQ (reference sequence). The CDR3 is 14 amino acids. V lost 3 bases and J 5 bases, leaving 14 bases between the germline ends. DNA of the CDR3: TGTGCCAGCAGCTTGTGGGAGGCTAGCGACGAGCAGTACTTC. Its protein product is CASSLWEASDEQYF.